One and the same sample provided the 17 T cell receptor beta chains below, sequenced in a study of PD-L1 blockade in urothelial cancer (TCRdb year 2017). Receptors were amplified or captured by the immunoSEQ multiplex PCR assay. TCRdb's version of the immuneACCESS table is confined to in-frame rearrangements and falls short of the full clone set. An unresolved V gene accounts for under half of the shortfall where checked; the remainder is of unknown origin. For this sample there are tens of thousands of clones; around 84% appear just once. Jointly, the top ten make up roughly 2.8% of the sample. The sequenced sample was PBMCs, obtained around atezolizumab (anti-PD-L1) treatment. The receptors were sampled from an older man with urothelial cancer.

The V call is TRBV4-1, the J call TRBJ1-5; 9 nucleotides agree with TRBD1. Trimming took 0 bases from V and 7 from J; bases not matched to a gene: 4. Germline V gene data show CDR1 as MGHRA and CDR2 as YSYEKL. The CDR3 has 15 amino acids. The CDR3 DNA reads TGCGCCAGCAGCCAAGAAGGGACAGGGAGGCAGCCCCAGCATTTT. Residues: CASSQEGTGRQPQHF.

The chain combines TRBV5-1 with TRBJ1-4, with D maybe TRBD1 (5 bases). V shed 4 bases and J shed 3 bases, with 13 bases lying between them. Germline CDR1 is SGHRS and CDR2 is YFSETQ. This CDR3 is built from 15 residues. CDR3 residues: CASSRDGGANEKLFF. The DNA of the CDR3 is TGCGCCAGCAGCCGGGACGGGGGAGCTAATGAAAAACTGTTTTTT.

This chain joins TRBV4-3 and TRBJ2-1; TRBD2 matches at 11 bases. Looked up from germline, CDR1 is LGHNA and CDR2 is YSLEER. This CDR3 spans 14 amino acids. Trimming took 2 bases from V and 7 from J; bases not matched to a gene: 1. In DNA form, the CDR3 reads TGCGCCAGCAGCCAAAGACTAGCGGGAAATGAGCAGTTCTTC. Encoded protein: CASSQRLAGNEQFF.

The genes are TRBV7-2 and TRBJ2-3; 8 bases are shared with TRBD1. J lost 3 bases, V lost 6 bases, and 2 bases had no gene match. The germline V gene encodes CDR1 SGHTA and CDR2 FQGNSA. CDR3 length: 13 amino acids. Written as DNA, the CDR3 is TGTGCCAGCAGGCGACAGGGGACAGATACGCAGTATTTT. It specifies CASRRQGTDTQYF.

V and J are TRBV11-1 and TRBJ2-7; D is uncertain. The CDR3 runs 13 residues. The V end lost 1 base, the J end lost 3 bases, and 7 bases lay between the germline ends. Germline V lookup: CDR1 SGHAT, CDR2 FQDESV (reference sequence). Here the CDR3 reads CASSLEMSYEQYF. The CDR3 coding sequence is TGTGCCAGCAGCTTAGAAATGAGCTACGAGCAGTACTTC.

In this sample, this clone turned up once. The chain joins TRBV19 to TRBJ2-7; 9 bases are a match to TRBD2. V was pared by 0 bases and J by 9 bases, with 9 bases of the junction left unmatched. Germline lookup yields CDR1 LNHDA and CDR2 SQIVND (reference sequence). This CDR3 is 15 amino acids long. Written as DNA, the CDR3 is TGTGCCAGTAGTATAGATCTGATTAGCGGGAGAGGGCAGTACTTC. It translates to CASSIDLISGRGQYF.

The V gene is TRBV5-5, the J gene TRBJ2-1; TRBD2 aligns across 8 bases. J gave up 11 bases and V 2 bases, and 9 bases lay outside the gene matches. CDR3 size: 14 residues. CDR1 is SGHKS and CDR2 is YYEKEE in the germline V gene (reference sequence). CDR3 DNA sequence: TGTGCCAGCAGCTTCGAGCGGGAGCCTGCACAGCAGTTCTTC. Encoded protein: CASSFEREPAQQFF.

A few counts support this clone. The chain combines TRBV4-3 with TRBJ2-5; TRBD1 matches at 8 bases. Germline V gene lookup returns CDR1 LGHNA and CDR2 YSLEER. The CDR3 is 14 amino acids. Germline trimming cut 6 bases from V and 3 bases from J; bases unmatched to any gene: 6. CDR3: CASSHQGAEETQYF. The CDR3 nucleotides read TGCGCCAGCAGTCATCAGGGGGCTGAAGAGACCCAGTACTTC.

The sample holds a few counts of this clone. The chain recombines TRBV27 with TRBJ2-1; no clear D. Trimming took 6 bases from V and 8 from J, leaving 20 bases between them. Germline CDR1 and CDR2: MNHEY and SMNVEV (reference sequence). The CDR3 spans 15 residues. The CDR3 DNA follows: TGTGCCAGCAGCCTCCCACCGCACGGTCGGGATGAGCAGTTCTTC. Residues: CASSLPPHGRDEQFF.

In this sample, this clone turned up a few times. The J gene is TRBJ1-2, the V gene TRBV9, with a tentative D call TRBD1 (5 bases). The CDR3 has 12 amino acids. V lost 4 bases and J lost 10, with 14 bases in between. Germline V gene sequence: CDR1 SGDLS, CDR2 YYNGEE. The CDR3 is CASSLLLGVYTF. The CDR3 DNA sequence: TGTGCCAGCAGCTTACTGTTAGGGGTCTACACCTTC.

The CDR3 DNA reads TGTGCCAGCAGCTTTTCTACCGGGACAGGGGGCTCTGGGGCCAACGTCCTGACTTTC. Translation: CASSFSTGTGGSGANVLTF. J is TRBJ2-6 and V is TRBV7-2; 11 positions agree with TRBD1. The CDR3 runs to 19 residues. The germline CDR1 and CDR2 sequences are SGHTA and FQGNSA. Trimming at V came to 3 bases and at J to 0 bases, leaving 7 bases not matched to a gene. Together with reference TRBV7-2 and TRBJ2-6, the CDR3 gives the full variable domain: GAGVSQSPSNKVTEKGKDVELRCDPISGHTALYWYRQSLGQGLEFLIYFQGNSAPDKSGLPSDRFSAERTGGSVSTLTIQRTQQEDSAVYLCASSFSTGTGGSGANVLTFGAGSRLTVL.

This chain connects TRBV7-2 to TRBJ1-5; the D is unclear. This CDR3 contains 13 residues. Trimming removed 6 bases from V and 4 bases from J, with 10 bases in between. CDR1 SGHTA and CDR2 FQGNSA come from the germline V gene. The CDR3 DNA is TGTGCCAGCAGTTCTCGCCAGAATCAGCCCCAGCATTTT. It is translated as CASSSRQNQPQHF.

A few counts support this clone. The V gene is TRBV6-5, the J gene TRBJ2-7, with a weak D call TRBD2 (5 bases). The ends were cut back, 5 bases at V and 2 bases at J, with 13 bases in the middle. Germline CDR1 is MNHEY and CDR2 is SVGAGI. The CDR3 is 14 amino acids. The CDR3 DNA reads TGTGCCAGCAGTGCCAGCGGTCCGACCTACGAGCAGTACTTC. Translating gives CASSASGPTYEQYF.

The rearrangement links TRBV15 to TRBJ1-5; D possibly corresponds to TRBD1 (6 bases). CDR3 length: 15 residues. Per the germline V gene, CDR1 is LNHNV and CDR2 is YYDKDF (reference sequence). Trimming took 4 bases from V and 0 from J, leaving 10 bases between them. This chain's CDR3 is CATSIGGYSNQPQHF. Written as DNA, the CDR3 is TGTGCCACCAGCATAGGGGGATATAGCAATCAGCCCCAGCATTTT.

V gene TRBV29-1 combines with J gene TRBJ1-2, with D possibly being TRBD1 (5 bases). The length of the CDR3 is 13 residues. V lost 4 bases to trimming and J lost 4 bases, with 13 bases between them. CDR1 and CDR2 from the germline V gene are SQVTM and ANQGSEA. The CDR3: CSVVVAGIYGYTF. In DNA, the CDR3 is TGCAGCGTTGTGGTAGCAGGGATCTATGGCTACACCTTC.

The CDR3 DNA sequence: TGCGCCAGCAGCTTGGAGGGGCCTGGGGCCAACGTCCTGACTTTC. Encoded protein: CASSLEGPGANVLTF. V and J are TRBV5-1 and TRBJ2-6, with TRBD1 as a possible D gene (5 bases). Germline V gives CDR1 SGHRS, CDR2 YFSETQ. The CDR3 runs 15 residues. Trimming left V 0 bases short and J 2 bases short, with 6 bases between. Looking up the rest from reference TRBV5-1 and TRBJ2-6 gives the full variable domain: KAGVTQTPRYLIKTRGQQVTLSCSPISGHRSVSWYQQTPGQGLQFLFEYFSETQRNKGNFPGRFSGRQFSNSRSEMNVSTLELGDSALYLCASSLEGPGANVLTFGAGSRLTVL.

The chain has TRBV9 and TRBJ2-1, with TRBD2 as a possible D gene (5 bases). The germline V and J ends were trimmed by 5 bases and 6 bases, with 15 bases remaining between them. Germline CDR1 is SGDLS and CDR2 is YYNGEE. The CDR3 totals 14 residues. The CDR3 sequence: CASSYRGRGNEQFF. In DNA form, the CDR3 reads TGTGCCAGCAGTTACCGGGGTCGAGGCAATGAGCAGTTCTTC.